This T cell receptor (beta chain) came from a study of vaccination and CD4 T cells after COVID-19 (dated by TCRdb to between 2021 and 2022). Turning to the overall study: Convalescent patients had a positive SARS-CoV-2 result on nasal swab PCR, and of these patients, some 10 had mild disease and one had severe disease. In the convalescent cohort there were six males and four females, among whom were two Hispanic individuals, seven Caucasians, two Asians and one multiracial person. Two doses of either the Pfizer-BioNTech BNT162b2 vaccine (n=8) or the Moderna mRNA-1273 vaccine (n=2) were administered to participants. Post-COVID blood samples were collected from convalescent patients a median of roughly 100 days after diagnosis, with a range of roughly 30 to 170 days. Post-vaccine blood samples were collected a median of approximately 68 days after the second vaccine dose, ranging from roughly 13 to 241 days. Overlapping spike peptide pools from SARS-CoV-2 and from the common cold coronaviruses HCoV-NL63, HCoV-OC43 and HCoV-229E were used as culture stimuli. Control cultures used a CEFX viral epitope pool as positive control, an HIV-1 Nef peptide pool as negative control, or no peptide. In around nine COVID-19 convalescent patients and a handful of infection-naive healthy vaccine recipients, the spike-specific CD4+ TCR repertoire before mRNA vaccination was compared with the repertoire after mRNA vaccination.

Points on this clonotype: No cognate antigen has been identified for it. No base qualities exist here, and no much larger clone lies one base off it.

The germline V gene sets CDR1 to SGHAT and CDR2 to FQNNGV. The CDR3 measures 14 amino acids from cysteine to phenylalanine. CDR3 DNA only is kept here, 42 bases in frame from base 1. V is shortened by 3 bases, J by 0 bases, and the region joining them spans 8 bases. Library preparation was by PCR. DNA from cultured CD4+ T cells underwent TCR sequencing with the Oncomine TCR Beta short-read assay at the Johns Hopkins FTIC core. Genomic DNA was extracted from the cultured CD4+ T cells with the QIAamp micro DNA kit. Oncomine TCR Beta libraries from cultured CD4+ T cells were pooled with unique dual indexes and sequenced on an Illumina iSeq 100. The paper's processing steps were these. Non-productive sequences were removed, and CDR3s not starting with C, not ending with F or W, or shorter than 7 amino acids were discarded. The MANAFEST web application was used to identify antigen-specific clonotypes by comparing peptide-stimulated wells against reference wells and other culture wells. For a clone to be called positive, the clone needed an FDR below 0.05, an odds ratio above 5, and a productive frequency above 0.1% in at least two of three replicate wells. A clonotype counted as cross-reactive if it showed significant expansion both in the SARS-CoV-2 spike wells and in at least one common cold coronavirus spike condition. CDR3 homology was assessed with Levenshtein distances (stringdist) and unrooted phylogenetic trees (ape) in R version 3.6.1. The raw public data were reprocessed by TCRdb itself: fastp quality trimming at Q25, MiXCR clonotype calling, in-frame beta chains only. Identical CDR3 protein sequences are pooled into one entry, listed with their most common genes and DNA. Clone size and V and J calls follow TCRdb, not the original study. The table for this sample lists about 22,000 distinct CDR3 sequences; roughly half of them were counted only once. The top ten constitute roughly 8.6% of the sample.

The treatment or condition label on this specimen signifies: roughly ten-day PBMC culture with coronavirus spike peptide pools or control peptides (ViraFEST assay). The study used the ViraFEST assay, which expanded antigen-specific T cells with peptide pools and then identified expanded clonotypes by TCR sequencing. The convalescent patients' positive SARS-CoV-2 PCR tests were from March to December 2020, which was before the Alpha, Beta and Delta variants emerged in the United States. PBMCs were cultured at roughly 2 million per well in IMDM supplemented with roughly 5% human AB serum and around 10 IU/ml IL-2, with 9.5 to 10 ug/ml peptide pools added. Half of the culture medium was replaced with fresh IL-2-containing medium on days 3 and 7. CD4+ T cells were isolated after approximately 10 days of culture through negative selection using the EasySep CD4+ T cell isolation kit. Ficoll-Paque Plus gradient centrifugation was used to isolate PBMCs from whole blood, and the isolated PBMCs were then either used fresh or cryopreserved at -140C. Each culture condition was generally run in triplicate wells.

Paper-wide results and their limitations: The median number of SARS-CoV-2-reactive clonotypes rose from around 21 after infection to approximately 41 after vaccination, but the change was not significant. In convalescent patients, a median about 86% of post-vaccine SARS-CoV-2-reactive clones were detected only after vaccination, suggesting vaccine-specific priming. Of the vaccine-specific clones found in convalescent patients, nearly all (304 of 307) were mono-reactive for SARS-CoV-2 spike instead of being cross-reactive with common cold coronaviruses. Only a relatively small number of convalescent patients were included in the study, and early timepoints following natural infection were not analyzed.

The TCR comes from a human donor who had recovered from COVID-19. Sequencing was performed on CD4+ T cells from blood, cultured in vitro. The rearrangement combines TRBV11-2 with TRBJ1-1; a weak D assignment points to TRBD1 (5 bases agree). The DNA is TGTGCCAGCAGCTTCAGGGTTTTGAACACTGAAGCTTTCTTT. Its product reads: CASSFRVLNTEAFF.